Below, 10 T cell receptor beta chains from the same sample are listed, as sequenced in a study of cytomegalovirus exposure and HLA in healthy donors. 60 Vbeta and 13 Jbeta primers were used in PCR. Sequencing was performed with immunoSEQ multiplex PCR; in TCRdb, only in-frame clones are kept and a portion is missing. The sample lists 130,000 to 150,000 clones; roughly 77% were seen once. Sequencing input: PBMCs. All receptors come from a female donor in good health and CMV-seronegative.

The V gene is TRBV9, the J gene TRBJ1-1, with D unresolved. Trimming took off 7 bases at V and 0 bases at J, with 10 bases between the two ends. CDR1 SGDLS and CDR2 YYNGEE come from the germline V gene. The CDR3 consists of 13 residues. The CDR3 nucleotides are TGTGCCAGCGGGAGTGATATGAACACTGAAGCTTTCTTT. It specifies CASGSDMNTEAFF. Full variable domain (missing parts from reference TRBV9 and TRBJ1-1): DSGVTQTPKHLITATGQRVTLRCSPRSGDLSVYWYQQSLDQGLQFLIQYYNGEERAKGNILERFSAQQFPDLHSELNLSSLELGDSALYFCASGSDMNTEAFFGQGTRLTVV.

The chain uses TRBV9 and TRBJ2-1; D is possibly TRBD2 (5 bases). Germline CDR1 is SGDLS and CDR2 is YYNGEE. The CDR3 spans 11 residues. CDR3 in DNA: TGTGCATGCGGGCCTCCCAATGAGCAGTTCTTC. Translated, it gives CACGPPNEQFF.

CDR3 nucleotide sequence: TGTGCCACCAGCAGAGATCAGGGGCCGGATTCACCCCTCCACTTT. Translating it yields CATSRDQGPDSPLHF. This chain joins TRBV15 and TRBJ1-6; the D gene is possibly TRBD1 (6 bases). From germline, CDR1 is LNHNV and CDR2 YYDKDF (reference sequence). This CDR3 has 15 amino acids. With 0 bases removed from V and 8 bases from J, the gap between germline ends came to 11 bases.

The chain joins TRBV2 to TRBJ2-2, with a weak D call TRBD2 (5 bases). The CDR3 spans 16 residues. Germline-derived CDR1 and CDR2 are SNHLY and FYNNEI. The germline V and J ends were trimmed by 6 bases and 0 bases, with 14 bases remaining between them. CDR3 residues: CASRAGLGSNTGELFF. Written as DNA, the CDR3 is TGTGCCAGCAGAGCCGGACTTGGGTCGAACACCGGGGAGCTGTTTTTT. The whole variable domain, filled in from reference TRBV2 and TRBJ2-2, reads EPEVTQTPSHQVTQMGQEVILRCVPISNHLYFYWYRQILGQKVEFLVSFYNNEISEKSEIFDDQFSVERPDGSNFTLKIRSTKLEDSAMYFCASRAGLGSNTGELFFGEGSRLTVL.

The J gene is TRBJ2-5, the V gene TRBV9; TRBD1 matches at 9 bases. Trimming removed 3 bases from V and 1 base from J; junction bases left unmatched: 4. CDR1 is SGDLS and CDR2 is YYNGEE in the germline V gene. The CDR3 is made up of 15 amino acids. This CDR3 reads CASSGQGGSQETQYF. Here the CDR3 DNA reads TGTGCCAGCAGCGGACAGGGGGGAAGCCAAGAGACCCAGTACTTC.

This chain uses TRBV5-5 with TRBJ1-1; 8 bases map to TRBD1. Unmatched junction bases numbered 7, after V lost 10 bases and J lost 2 bases. The germline V gene encodes CDR1 SGHKS and CDR2 YYEKEE (reference sequence). The CDR3 consists of 13 residues. In DNA form, the CDR3 reads TGTGCCTCGCAGGGGGCGGGAAACACTGAAGCTTTCTTT. It translates to CASQGAGNTEAFF.

This clone was observed once. The rearrangement uses TRBV6-4 and TRBJ2-3, with TRBD1 matching over 7 bases. V was pared by 3 bases and J by 4 bases, with 10 bases of the junction left unmatched. The V gene's germline CDR1 is MRHNA and CDR2 SNTAGT. The CDR3 runs 16 residues. CDR3: CASSETGIVGPDTQYF. The CDR3 DNA is TGTGCCAGCAGTGAGACAGGGATTGTGGGTCCAGATACGCAGTATTTT.

This chain links TRBV7-3 with TRBJ1-1; TRBD1 aligns across 12 bases. The CDR3 has 16 residues. The V gene's germline CDR1 is SGHTA and CDR2 FQGTGA. V shed 5 bases and J 6 bases; nucleotides not matched to a gene: 10. The chain's CDR3 is CASSHGGDRGLAEAFF. Here the CDR3 DNA reads TGTGCCAGCAGCCACGGAGGGGACAGGGGGCTTGCTGAAGCTTTCTTT.

The chain employs TRBV7-2 and TRBJ2-1; TRBD2 agrees at 14 bases. The V and J ends lost 5 bases and 9 bases, in that order; junction bases with no gene match: 3. The CDR3 covers 14 residues. Germline V gives CDR1 SGHTA, CDR2 FQGNSA. CDR3 amino acids: CASSTGTSGGEQFF. DNA of the CDR3: TGTGCCAGCAGCACCGGGACTAGCGGGGGTGAGCAGTTCTTC.

The V call is TRBV21-1, the J call TRBJ2-7; TRBD2 reflects the table's D call only, with no check against the DNA. TRBV21-1 is annotated as a pseudogene. The CDR3 is made up of 18 amino acids. CDR3 nucleotide sequence: TGTGCCAGCAGCAAAGAGGGTAACTCAGCCTGGGACTGTCGGGAGCAGTACTTC. It translates to CASSKEGNSAWDCREQYF.